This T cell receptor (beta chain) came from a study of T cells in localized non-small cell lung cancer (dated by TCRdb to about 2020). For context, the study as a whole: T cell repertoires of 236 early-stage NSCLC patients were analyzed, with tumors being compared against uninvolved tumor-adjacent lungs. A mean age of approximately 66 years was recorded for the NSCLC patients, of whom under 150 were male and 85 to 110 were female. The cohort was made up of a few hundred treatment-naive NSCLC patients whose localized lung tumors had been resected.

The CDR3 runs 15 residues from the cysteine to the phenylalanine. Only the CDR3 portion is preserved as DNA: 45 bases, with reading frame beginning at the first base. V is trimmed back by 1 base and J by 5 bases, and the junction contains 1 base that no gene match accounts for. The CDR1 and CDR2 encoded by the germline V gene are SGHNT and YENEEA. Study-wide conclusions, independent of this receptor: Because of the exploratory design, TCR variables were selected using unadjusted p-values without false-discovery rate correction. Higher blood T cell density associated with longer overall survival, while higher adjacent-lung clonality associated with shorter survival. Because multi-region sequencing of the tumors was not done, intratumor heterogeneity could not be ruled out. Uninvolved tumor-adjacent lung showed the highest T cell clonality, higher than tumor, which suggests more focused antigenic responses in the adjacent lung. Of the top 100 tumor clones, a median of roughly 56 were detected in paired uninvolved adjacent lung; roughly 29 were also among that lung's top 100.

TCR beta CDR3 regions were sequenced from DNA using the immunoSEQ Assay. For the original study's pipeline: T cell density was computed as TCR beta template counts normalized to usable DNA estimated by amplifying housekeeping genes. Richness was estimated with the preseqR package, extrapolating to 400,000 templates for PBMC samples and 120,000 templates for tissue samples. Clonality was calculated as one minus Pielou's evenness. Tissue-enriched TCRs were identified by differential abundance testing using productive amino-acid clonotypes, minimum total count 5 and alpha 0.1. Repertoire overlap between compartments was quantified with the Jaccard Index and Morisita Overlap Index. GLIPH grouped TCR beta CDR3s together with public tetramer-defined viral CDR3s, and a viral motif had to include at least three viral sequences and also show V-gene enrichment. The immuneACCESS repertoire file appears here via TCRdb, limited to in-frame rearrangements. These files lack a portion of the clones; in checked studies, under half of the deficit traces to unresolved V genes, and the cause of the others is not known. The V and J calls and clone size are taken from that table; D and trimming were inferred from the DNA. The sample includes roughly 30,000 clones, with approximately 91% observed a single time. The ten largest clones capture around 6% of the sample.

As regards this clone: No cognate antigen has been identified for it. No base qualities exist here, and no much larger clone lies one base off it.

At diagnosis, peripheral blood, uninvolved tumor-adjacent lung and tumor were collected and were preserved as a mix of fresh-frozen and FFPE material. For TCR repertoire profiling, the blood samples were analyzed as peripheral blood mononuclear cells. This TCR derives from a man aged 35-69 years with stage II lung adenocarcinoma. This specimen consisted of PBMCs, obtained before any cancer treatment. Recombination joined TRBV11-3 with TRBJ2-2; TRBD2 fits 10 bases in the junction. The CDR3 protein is CASSLGGLATGELFF. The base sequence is TGTGCCAGCAGCTTAGGGGGACTAGCGACCGGGGAGCTGTTTTTT.